What follows describes a single TCR beta chain. A much larger clone lies a single base off, so this may be a read error. This sample was included in a study of glioma-infiltrating T cells. TCR alpha and beta CDR3 regions were amplified from RNA using iRepertoire nested multiplex PCR. From the multiplex PCR reads, TCRdb called clonotypes with MiXCR, one entry per CDR3 protein. The sample lists under 150,000 distinct CDR3 sequences; under 30% were seen once. Germline assignment: CDR1 MDHEN and CDR2 SYDVKM. The CDR3 has 16 residues. This chain connects TRBV28 to TRBJ1-1; maybe TRBD1 (5 bases). Sequencing was carried out using glioma tissue, nonneoplastic brain tissue, or PBMCs (not recorded which). The source of this sequence is a human donor with low-grade glioma or glioblastoma, undergoing nonglioma brain surgery, or in good health (not recorded which). CDR3: CASILGWTRVNTEAFF. CDR3 coding DNA: TGTGCCAGCATTTTAGGTTGGACCAGGGTGAACACTGAAGCTTTCTTT.